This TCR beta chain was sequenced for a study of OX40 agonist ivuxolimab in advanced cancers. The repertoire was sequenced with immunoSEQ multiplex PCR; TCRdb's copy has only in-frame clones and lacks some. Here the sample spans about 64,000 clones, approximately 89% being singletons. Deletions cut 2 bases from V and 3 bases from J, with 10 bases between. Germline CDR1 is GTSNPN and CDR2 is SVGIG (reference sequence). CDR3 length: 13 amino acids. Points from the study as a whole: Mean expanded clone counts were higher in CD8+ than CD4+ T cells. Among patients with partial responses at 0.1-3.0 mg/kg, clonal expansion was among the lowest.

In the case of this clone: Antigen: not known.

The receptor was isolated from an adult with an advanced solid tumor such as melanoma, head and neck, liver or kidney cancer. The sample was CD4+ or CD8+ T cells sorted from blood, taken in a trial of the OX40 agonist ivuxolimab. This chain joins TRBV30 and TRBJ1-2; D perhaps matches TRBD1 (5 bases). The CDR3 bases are TGTGCCTGGAGTCCGCGAGGGGACTATGGCTACACCTTC. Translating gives CAWSPRGDYGYTF.